What follows are 27 T cell receptor beta chains derived from one specimen sequenced in a study of shared clonotypes between healthy human individuals. Measured with immunoSEQ multiplex PCR; TCRdb has only the in-frame clones, and not every one. This table holds about 990,000 clones, around 82% found once. Material: memory CD4+ T cells from PBMCs. Documented subset: CD45RA-negative fraction. The receptors stem from a man aged 18 to 30 in good health. Some clones in this sample may be carry-over from other donors' samples.

This clone was detected only a few times. The sample holds other DNA sequences that translate to the same CDR3. This sequence joins TRBV14 and TRBJ1-5; no clear D. CDR3 length: 13 residues. CDR1 and CDR2 (germline): SGHDN, FVKESK. V was shortened by 2 bases and J by 1 base, with 3 bases between the two germline ends. Here the CDR3 DNA reads TGTGCCAGCAGCCAATACAGCAATCAGCCCCAGCATTTT. Its protein is CASSQYSNQPQHF.

The V gene is TRBV2, the J gene TRBJ2-2; the match to TRBD2 covers 8 bases. V dropped 6 bases and J dropped 0; count of bases not matched to a gene: 3. Germline-derived CDR1 and CDR2 are SNHLY and FYNNEI. The CDR3 is 15 amino acids. Written as DNA, the CDR3 is TGTGCCAGCAGCCCGGGACTAGCGAACACCGGGGAGCTGTTTTTT. Translation gives CASSPGLANTGELFF.

V is TRBV28 and J is TRBJ1-2, with a possible D match to TRBD1 (5 bases). Germline values: CDR1 MDHEN, CDR2 SYDVKM. This CDR3 spans 11 amino acids. The V and J ends lost 7 bases and 7 bases respectively, with 10 bases between them. CDR3 loop: CASTLGGGYTF. CDR3 nucleotide sequence: TGTGCCAGCACCCTCGGGGGTGGCTACACCTTC.

In its sample, this clone was seen many times. The gene calls are TRBV5-1 and TRBJ2-2, with D uncertain. The germline V gene encodes CDR1 SGHRS and CDR2 YFSETQ. The length of the CDR3 is 13 residues. V gave up 4 bases and J gave up 2 bases, with 6 bases separating them. The DNA of the CDR3 is TGCGCCAGCAGCCTGAGAAACACCGGGGAGCTGTTTTTT. Encoded protein: CASSLRNTGELFF.

This clone occurred once. The rearrangement links TRBV5-5 to TRBJ1-1; 8 bases match TRBD1. In germline, CDR1 is SGHKS, CDR2 YYEKEE (reference sequence). J lost 3 bases, V lost 4 bases, and 17 bases had no gene match. The CDR3 runs to 18 residues. The CDR3: CASSPRLTGVNLDTEAFF. Written as DNA, the CDR3 is TGTGCCAGCAGCCCCCGTCTGACAGGGGTCAATCTAGACACTGAAGCTTTCTTT. Combining the CDR3 with reference TRBV5-5 and TRBJ1-1 gives the whole variable domain DAGVTQSPTHLIKTRGQQVTLRCSPISGHKSVSWYQQVLGQGPQFIFQYYEKEERGRGNFPDRFSARQFPNYSSELNVNALLLGDSALYLCASSPRLTGVNLDTEAFFGQGTRLTVV.

This clone was recorded once. Other DNA variants within this sample encode the same CDR3. The rearrangement uses TRBV5-4 and TRBJ2-1, with 7 bases aligning to TRBD1. Germline CDR1 and CDR2: SGHNT and YYREEE (reference sequence). The CDR3 has 13 residues. With V trimmed by 1 base and J by 5 bases, 0 bases remained unmatched. CDR3 DNA: TGTGCCAGCAGCTTGACAGGGGACAATGAGCAGTTCTTC. Translation: CASSLTGDNEQFF.

In its sample, this clone was seen once. This chain joins TRBV30 and TRBJ1-6; 7 nucleotides line up with TRBD1. V lost 0 bases and J lost 6; bases outside the gene matches: 11. Germline values: CDR1 GTSNPN, CDR2 SVGIG (reference sequence). This CDR3 has 17 amino acids. DNA for the CDR3: TGTGCCTGGAGTGTAACCCCCCTCCCAGGGGGTAATTCACCCCTCCACTTT. Encoded protein: CAWSVTPLPGGNSPLHF. The whole variable domain, filled in from reference TRBV30 and TRBJ1-6, reads SQTIHQWPATLVQPVGSPLSLECTVEGTSNPNLYWYRQAAGRGLQLLFYSVGIGQISSEVPQNLSASRPQDRQFILSSKKLLLSDSGFYLCAWSVTPLPGGNSPLHFGNGTRLTVT.

This clone has only a few counts. The genes are TRBV5-1 and TRBJ2-1, with 14 bases aligning to TRBD2. CDR3 length: 15 amino acids. V was clipped by 4 bases and J by 6 bases; unmatched bases: 3. Germline V CDR1 and CDR2: SGHRS, YFSETQ. CDR3 protein: CASSRGLAGGNEQFF. The DNA for the CDR3 is TGCGCCAGCAGCAGAGGACTAGCGGGAGGCAATGAGCAGTTCTTC.

The V and J genes are TRBV9 and TRBJ1-5; possibly TRBD1 for D (5 bases). The CDR3 spans 14 residues. Germline lookup yields CDR1 SGDLS and CDR2 YYNGEE. V was clipped by 3 bases and J by 2 bases, with 9 bases between them. The CDR3 loop reads CASSDGGGNQPQHF. The DNA for the CDR3 is TGTGCCAGCAGCGACGGAGGGGGCAATCAGCCCCAGCATTTT.

This clone was seen ten or more times. The rearrangement joins TRBV27 to TRBJ2-1; 7 bases agree with TRBD1. The length of the CDR3 is 16 residues. CDR1 and CDR2 (germline): MNHEY, SMNVEV (reference sequence). V gave up 5 bases and J gave up 4 bases; unmatched junction bases: 11. The CDR3 here is CASSKATGRAYNEQFF. CDR3 in DNA: TGTGCCAGCAGTAAGGCGACAGGGCGCGCATACAATGAGCAGTTCTTC.

This chain uses TRBV27 with TRBJ2-1; 8 bases are a match to TRBD2. The CDR3 covers 15 residues. Per germline, CDR1 MNHEY and CDR2 SMNVEV (reference sequence). V was clipped by 6 bases and J by 6 bases; unmatched bases: 10. CDR3 sequence (DNA): TGTGCCAGCAGCACTGGACTAGCTTGGACCAATGAGCAGTTCTTC. This codes for CASSTGLAWTNEQFF.

The V gene is TRBV11-2, the J gene TRBJ2-1; D remains ambiguous. V lost 1 base and J 6 bases, leaving 10 bases between the germline ends. The CDR3 spans 14 residues. Germline V gene sequence: CDR1 SGHAT, CDR2 FQNNGV. The chain's CDR3 is CASSLVRTPNEQFF. The CDR3, as DNA: TGTGCCAGCAGCTTAGTTCGAACCCCCAATGAGCAGTTCTTC.

V usage is TRBV9 and J usage is TRBJ2-7, with D possibly being TRBD2 (6 bases). CDR1 SGDLS and CDR2 YYNGEE come from the germline V gene. The length of the CDR3 is 16 residues. With 4 bases removed from V and 7 bases from J, the gap between germline ends came to 24 bases. DNA of the CDR3: TGTGCCAGCAGCAGGCAAACCCGGGGGTCCAGCGGGGAGCAGTACTTC. Translated: CASSRQTRGSSGEQYF.

In DNA, the CDR3 is TGCAGTGCCCACTCGACAGAGACCCAGTACTTC. This encodes CSAHSTETQYF. The rearrangement links TRBV20-1 to TRBJ2-5; D not resolved. The CDR3 runs to 11 residues. Germline V lookup: CDR1 DFQATT, CDR2 SNEGSKA (reference sequence). The V end lost 6 bases, the J end lost 4 bases, and 9 bases lay between the germline ends.

This clone was recorded many times. CDR3 nucleotides: TGTGCCAGCAGCGTAGGCCAGCGGGAGTTCTACCTTGGCACCGGGGAGCTGTTTTTT. Encoded protein: CASSVGQREFYLGTGELFF. This chain uses TRBV9 with TRBJ2-2, with 8 nucleotides matching TRBD2. Germline V gene data show CDR1 as SGDLS and CDR2 as YYNGEE. The J segment lost 4 bases and the V segment lost 0 bases, leaving 14 bases of the junction unmatched. This CDR3 region has 19 residues.

On this clone: Given a far larger clone just one base away, this is likely a sequencing read error. The sample has other DNA sequences that encode this CDR3 too. The gene calls are TRBV4-2 and TRBJ2-3, with unresolved D. Germline CDR1 LGHNA, CDR2 YNFKEQ. Trimming removed 0 bases from V and 2 bases from J, with 0 bases in between. This CDR3 has 12 amino acids. The CDR3 sequence: CASSQDTDTQYF. CDR3 in DNA: TGTGCCAGCAGCCAAGACACAGATACGCAGTATTTT.

The genes are TRBV6-5 and TRBJ2-7; D is perhaps TRBD1 (5 bases). The V gene's germline CDR1 is MNHEY and CDR2 SVGAGI. The CDR3 length is 13 residues. V shed 6 bases and J shed 7 bases, with 16 bases lying between them. The DNA for the CDR3 is TGTGCCAGCAGCAGAATTGACAGCTTGGAGCAGTACTTC. This gives the protein CASSRIDSLEQYF.

The CDR3 spells CASRPHIPAGGFQETQYF. As DNA, the CDR3 is TGTGCCAGCAGACCTCATATCCCAGCGGGAGGGTTCCAAGAGACCCAGTACTTC. The chain recombines TRBV27 with TRBJ2-5; 10 bases fit TRBD2. V dropped 6 bases and J dropped 1; count of bases not matched to a gene: 14. Germline assignment: CDR1 MNHEY and CDR2 SMNVEV (reference sequence). The length of the CDR3 is 18 residues.

This clone has a single count. V gene TRBV15 combines with J gene TRBJ2-7, with TRBD1 matching 8 bases. The germline gives CDR1 LNHNV, CDR2 YYDKDF (reference sequence). This CDR3 comprises 15 residues. J was trimmed by 0 bases and V by 3 bases; bases with no gene match: 4. The CDR3 bases are TGTGCCACCAGCAGGAACAGGGGGAGCTCCTACGAGCAGTACTTC. It translates to CATSRNRGSSYEQYF.

The chain combines TRBV30 with TRBJ2-4; 9 nucleotides match TRBD1. CDR3 size: 12 residues. V shed 1 base, J shed 10 bases, and the junction held 2 bases outside the gene matches. Germline CDR1 GTSNPN, CDR2 SVGIG (reference sequence). CDR3 loop: CAWSGTGEIQYF. The CDR3 region has the DNA TGTGCCTGGAGTGGGACAGGGGAAATTCAGTACTTC.

This chain uses TRBV5-1 with TRBJ2-4; 12 bases fit TRBD1. The V segment lost 2 bases and the J segment 8 bases; nucleotides outside the gene matches: 5. CDR1 SGHRS and CDR2 YFSETQ come from the germline V gene. CDR3 size: 15 residues. The CDR3 region is CASSLGTGGADIQYF. In DNA form, the CDR3 reads TGCGCCAGCAGCTTAGGGACAGGGGGCGCAGACATTCAGTACTTC.

The chain couples TRBV7-2 to TRBJ2-5, with D maybe TRBD2 (6 bases). The CDR3 is 13 amino acids. The V and J ends lost 5 bases and 4 bases respectively, with 11 bases between them. Germline CDR1 SGHTA, CDR2 FQGNSA. CDR3 sequence (DNA): TGTGCCAGCAGCGCCGGGACTGTAGAGACCCAGTACTTC. Translation gives CASSAGTVETQYF.

The V gene is TRBV18, the J gene TRBJ1-4; D is unclear. V was cut by 1 base and J by 3 bases, with 12 bases left in between. The CDR3 contains 16 residues. Germline lookup yields CDR1 KGHSH and CDR2 LQKENI. CDR3 in amino acids: CASSPRQISSNEKLFF. The CDR3, as DNA: TGTGCCAGCTCACCACGGCAGATTTCCTCTAATGAAAAACTGTTTTTT. The whole variable domain, filled in from reference TRBV18 and TRBJ1-4, reads NAGVMQNPRHLVRRRGQEARLRCSPMKGHSHVYWYRQLPEEGLKFMVYLQKENIIDESGMPKERFSAEFPKEGPSILRIQQVVRGDSAAYFCASSPRQISSNEKLFFGSGTQLSVL.

The genes are TRBV5-4 and TRBJ2-1; D possibly corresponds to TRBD1 (6 bases). Germline V gives CDR1 SGHNT, CDR2 YYREEE (reference sequence). The ends were cut back, 3 bases at V and 9 bases at J, with 22 bases in the middle. The CDR3 runs to 16 residues. CDR3: CASSSPRWGRAGEQFF. In DNA form, the CDR3 reads TGTGCCAGCAGCTCACCCCGCTGGGGGCGCGCAGGTGAGCAGTTCTTC.

The chain has TRBV7-2 and TRBJ2-3, with D perhaps matching TRBD2 (7 bases). Deletions cut 5 bases from V and 2 bases from J, with 17 bases between. Germline V lookup: CDR1 SGHTA, CDR2 FQGNSA. The CDR3 extends over 16 amino acids. The DNA of the CDR3 is TGTGCCAGCAGCCGGGGGCTAGCGGCTTACACAGATACGCAGTATTTT. Amino acids: CASSRGLAAYTDTQYF.

A single count supports this clone. The V gene is TRBV14, the J gene TRBJ2-1; perhaps TRBD2 as D (6 bases). The germline CDR1 and CDR2 sequences are SGHDN and FVKESK. The V end was cut by 4 bases, the J end by 7 bases, with 11 bases between. CDR3 length equals 13 residues. CDR3 bases: TGTGCCAGCAGCCCCTGGGCGGGGAATGAGCAGTTCTTC. Amino acid sequence: CASSPWAGNEQFF.

This rearrangement joins TRBV6-5 to TRBJ1-5; D unclear. The CDR3 runs 14 residues. Germline values: CDR1 MNHEY, CDR2 SVGAGI. Trimming took off 0 bases at V and 6 bases at J, with 9 bases between the two ends. The CDR3 loop reads CASSYSINSQPQHF. DNA of the CDR3: TGTGCCAGCAGTTACTCGATAAACAGTCAGCCCCAGCATTTT.